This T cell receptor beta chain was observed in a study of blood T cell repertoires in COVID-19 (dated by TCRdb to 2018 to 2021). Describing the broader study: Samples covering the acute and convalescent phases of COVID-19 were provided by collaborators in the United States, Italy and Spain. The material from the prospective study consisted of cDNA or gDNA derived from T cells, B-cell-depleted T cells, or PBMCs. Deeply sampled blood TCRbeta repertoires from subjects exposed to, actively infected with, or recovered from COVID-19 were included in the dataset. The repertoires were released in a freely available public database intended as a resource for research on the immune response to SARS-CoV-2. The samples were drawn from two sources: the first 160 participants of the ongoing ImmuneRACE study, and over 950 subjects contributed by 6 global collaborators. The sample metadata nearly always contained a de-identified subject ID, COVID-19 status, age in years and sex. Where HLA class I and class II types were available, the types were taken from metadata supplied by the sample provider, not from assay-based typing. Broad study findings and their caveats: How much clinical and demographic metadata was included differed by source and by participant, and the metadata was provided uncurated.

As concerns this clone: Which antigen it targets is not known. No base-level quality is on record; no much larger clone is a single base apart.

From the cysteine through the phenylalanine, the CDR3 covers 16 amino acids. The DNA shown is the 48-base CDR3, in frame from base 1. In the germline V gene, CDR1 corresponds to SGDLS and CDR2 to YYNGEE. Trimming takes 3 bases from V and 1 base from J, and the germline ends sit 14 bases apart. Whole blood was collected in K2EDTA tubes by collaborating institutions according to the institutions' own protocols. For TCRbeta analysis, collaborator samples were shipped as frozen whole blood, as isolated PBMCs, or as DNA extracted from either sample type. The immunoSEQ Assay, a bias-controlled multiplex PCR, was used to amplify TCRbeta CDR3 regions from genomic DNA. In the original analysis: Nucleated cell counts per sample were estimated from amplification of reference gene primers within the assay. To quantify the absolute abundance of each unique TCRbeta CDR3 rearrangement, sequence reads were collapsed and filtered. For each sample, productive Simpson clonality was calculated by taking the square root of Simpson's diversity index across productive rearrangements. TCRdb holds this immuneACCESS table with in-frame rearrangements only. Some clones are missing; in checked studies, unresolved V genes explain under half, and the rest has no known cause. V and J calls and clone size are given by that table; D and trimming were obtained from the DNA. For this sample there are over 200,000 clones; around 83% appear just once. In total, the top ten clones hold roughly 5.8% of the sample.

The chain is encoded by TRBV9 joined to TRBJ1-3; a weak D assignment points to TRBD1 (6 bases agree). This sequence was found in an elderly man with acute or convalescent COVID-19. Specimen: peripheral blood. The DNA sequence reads TGTGCCAGCAGCGGGCATGGGGGCCTTTCTGGAAACACCATATATTTT. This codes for CASSGHGGLSGNTIYF.